This T cell receptor (beta chain) was identified during a study of cytomegalovirus exposure and HLA in healthy donors (dated by TCRdb to 2015 to 2018). For the wider study: In an earlier analysis of several hundred of the donors, around 290 Gb of sequence data and 100 million or so unique TCR beta sequences from approximately 180 million T cells were reported. The study used immunosequencing to profile the T cell repertoires of 670 or so subjects and linked those repertoires to cytomegalovirus serostatus. Several DR-DQ haplotypes were treated as single units for association and clustering because of strong linkage in the cohort. In addition to the first cohort of around 670 subjects, a separate validation cohort of 120 different subjects was used. The study aimed to test whether cataloging public T cell receptors could reveal signatures of past pathogen exposure. Typing coverage varied by locus: roughly 620-630 donors for A, B, C, DRB1 and DQB1; about 520 for DQA1; 600 to 610 for DPA1; roughly 450 for DPB1. Among some 400 genotyped donors of the cohort, an average of about 240,000 unique TCR beta nucleotide sequences was sequenced per donor, of which about 18% were non-productive. Of the roughly 430 genotyped donors, about 84% fell in the genetic ancestry cluster associated with self-reported Caucasian donors. An early release covering roughly 580 HLA-typed donors comprised about 300 gigabases of sequencing data and around 80 million unique TCR sequences. HLA typing covered class I and class II loci at four-digit resolution. In a later analysis, previously published TCR beta repertoires from more than 500 donors were re-analyzed and high-resolution HLA genotyping was added so that TCR occurrence patterns could be studied. All discovery cohort repertoires had been generated using a single sequencing platform. In an earlier analysis of 587 of the donors, high-throughput TCR beta sequencing was used to judge whether each TCR beta V gene segment behaved as functional or pseudogenic. The study combined high-throughput TCR immunosequencing, statistical association of individual TCRs with disease status, and machine learning to predict cytomegalovirus infection status. Donor age, sex, ethnicity and CMV serostatus were compiled together with the repertoire data. Rather than using new phenotypic data, the later analysis identified candidate immune exposures from TCR beta sequences and from how often those sequences occurred across donors. A later genetic analysis took genome-wide SNP genotypes for 398 of the 666 donors and used that subset as a discovery cohort. Overall study results and their limits: The sequencing pipeline was judged likely to have produced a cluster of highly shared sequence variants as a technical artifact. The study gave a list of 150 to 200 TCR beta chains associated with cytomegalovirus. According to a later analysis, TCR association rates differed among HLA loci, with DRB1 alleles showing the most associated TCRs and HLA-C alleles showing the fewest. Because HLA typing was unavailable for some donors at each locus, only the typed subset was used in association tests. Most CMV-associated TCR beta chains appeared to be HLA-restricted in a later analysis, and the HLA associations seemed to be driven largely by CMV exposure. A further reported finding was that TCR beta sequences accurately predicted the HLA-A and HLA-B alleles for most subjects in the first cohort. The 87-base-pair reads could not distinguish some IMGT-functional V segments, including TRBV6-2 and TRBV6-3, so those segments were excluded. Most TCR sequences were seen in very few donors, while some public TCRs were found in many individuals. A later genetic analysis associated a missense DCLRE1C variant with V-gene and J-gene trimming of TCR beta chains, and an independent cohort replicated the association. Sequencing depth was assumed to be roughly uniform across donors in the presence/absence analyses, though that assumption may not hold. When HLA alleles, especially DR and DQ, strongly co-occurred, attributing TCR associations to individual alleles was difficult. Linkage disequilibrium might explain the correlated functional status among segregating V segments, but an unknown experimental factor could not be excluded. A later analysis reported that several top co-occurrence clusters appeared linked to parvovirus B19, influenza, CMV and Epstein-Barr virus. A later genetic analysis reported fewer N-insertions in productive TCRs among donors in an Asian-associated ancestry cluster than the approximately 700-donor mean. In vitro tests confirmed that a few of the cytomegalovirus-associated TCR beta chains recognize cytomegalovirus antigens. In a later analysis, HLA-associated TCR beta chains showed more clonal expansion and lower generation probabilities than non-associated chains that were equally common. In a later analysis, some 18,000 TCR beta sequences were associated with specific HLA alleles at a false discovery rate of 0.05. It was suggested by the authors that the approach could potentially be generalized to other disease states and immunological phenotypes. In this cohort, only TCR beta chains were sequenced, and detectable features were limited by the absence of alpha or paired-chain data. Because counts were too low, about 18 rarely observed V segments, including chromosome 9 orphons, were excluded from the earlier analysis of a few hundred of the donors. Cytomegalovirus status was reported to be diagnosed by the classifier with high specificity and sensitivity in both the original and validation cohorts. Immune exposure information for the cohort was limited to CMV serostatus. In an earlier analysis of more than 450 of the donors, most TCR beta V segments were observed in productive rearrangements about 90% or about 30% of the time, broadly matching IMGT annotations.

CDR1 and CDR2, looked up from the germline V gene (reference sequence), are SGHNT and YYREEE. The germline ends are 13 bases apart after V is trimmed by 4 bases and J by 3 bases. The CDR3 holds 14 amino acids from the cysteine to the phenylalanine. Of all the DNA, just the CDR3 is kept, 42 bases in frame from base 1. The library was built by means of the immunoSEQ multiplex PCR assay. The multiplex PCR relied on a mix of 60 forward primers for TCR Vbeta segments and 13 reverse primers for TCR Jbeta segments. A multiplex PCR assay on genomic DNA amplified the CDR3 region of rearranged TCR beta genes. The amplified TCR beta libraries were sequenced on the Illumina HiSeq System as 87-base-pair reads. As for how the authors treated the data: Across the 666 repertoires, a later analysis counted 75 million to 90 million unique TCR beta chains, around 11 million of which were shared by at least two donors. A nearest-neighbor algorithm error-corrected the raw reads and collapsed the reads into unique sequences, merging closely related sequences to remove PCR and sequencing errors. CDR3 sequences were aligned to IMGT reference sequences to assign V, D and J gene segments. For a sequence to be retained, a match of at least six nucleotides to both a V gene segment and a J gene segment was required. Rearrangements were called productive when the CDR3 lacked stop codons and stayed in frame with V and J; all others were non-productive. Following IMGT convention, CDR3 was defined as the stretch from the second conserved V-encoded cysteine up to the conserved J-encoded phenylalanine. The earlier analysis of about 590 of the donors excluded sequences that lacked an unambiguous match to a single V gene segment. An earlier analysis of 550 to 650 of the donors classified V segments as functional when productive rearrangements were above 56.7% and as segregating when the standard deviation between donors was above 5%. A statistical classification framework was built for diagnosing cytomegalovirus status from the catalog of TCR beta chain sequences. V and J gene assignment, in a later analysis, came from comparing TCR nucleotide sequences with IMGT/GENE-DB human TR gene sequences. The TCRdist pipeline was used in a later analysis to assign CDR3 sequences and most-parsimonious VDJ recombination scenarios. In a later analysis, each TCR beta chain was defined by its CDR3 amino acid sequence together with its V-gene family, and reads lacking a unique V-gene family were excluded. To address suspected cross-contamination and a sequencing artifact, a later analysis removed 592 highly shared, low-generation-probability nucleotide sequences. In a later analysis, a clonal expansion index for each public chain was calculated from normalized within-repertoire ranks of inferred template counts. Generation probabilities in a later analysis came from a VDJ recombination model fitted to out-of-frame rearrangements, and those results were checked against IGoR. Hypergeometric tests were used in a later analysis to score TCR-TCR, TCR-HLA and TCR-CMV co-occurrence, with a repertoire-size bias correction applied to the TCR pairs. False discovery rates were estimated in a later analysis by permuting HLA or CMV assignments 20 times. In a later analysis, co-occurring TCRs were grouped using DBSCAN, with TCRdist sequence similarity added in when clustering inside HLA-allele-positive subsets. Repertoires with fewer than 30,000 or more than 120,000 public chains, plus five repertoires with anomalous nucleotide sharing, were excluded from co-occurrence clustering. In TCRdb, the immuneACCESS table is reduced to in-frame sequences with V and J assigned. These tables do not hold every clone; where another copy was compared, an unresolved V gene accounts for under half, and the others remain unexplained. From that table come the V and J calls and clone size; the DNA was used to work out D and trimming. In this sample the table shows 200,000 to 250,000 clones, around 73% of which occur a single time. The ten largest clones capture 3.5% to 4% of the sample.

About this clone itself: Its antigen remains undetermined. No base quality information exists; no much larger clone differs at one position.

The cohort consisted of 600 to 700 healthy bone marrow donors. At the time of sampling, every cohort member was nominally healthy, though immune exposures that went unrecorded were likely present. The donor tested CMV seronegative and was one of the 352 seronegative cohort members. A peripheral blood sample was provided by each donor, and peripheral blood mononuclear cells were used for TCR beta sequencing. Genomic DNA was extracted from the blood cell samples with the Qiagen DNeasy Blood Extraction Kit. Here the chain combines TRBV5-4 and TRBJ1-1; TRBD1 is perhaps the D gene, given 5 matching bases. This receptor was identified in a male donor in good health and CMV-seronegative. Specimen: PBMCs. The base sequence is TGTGCCAGCAGCCTATCAGGACAATACACTGAAGCTTTCTTT. Its protein product is CASSLSGQYTEAFF.